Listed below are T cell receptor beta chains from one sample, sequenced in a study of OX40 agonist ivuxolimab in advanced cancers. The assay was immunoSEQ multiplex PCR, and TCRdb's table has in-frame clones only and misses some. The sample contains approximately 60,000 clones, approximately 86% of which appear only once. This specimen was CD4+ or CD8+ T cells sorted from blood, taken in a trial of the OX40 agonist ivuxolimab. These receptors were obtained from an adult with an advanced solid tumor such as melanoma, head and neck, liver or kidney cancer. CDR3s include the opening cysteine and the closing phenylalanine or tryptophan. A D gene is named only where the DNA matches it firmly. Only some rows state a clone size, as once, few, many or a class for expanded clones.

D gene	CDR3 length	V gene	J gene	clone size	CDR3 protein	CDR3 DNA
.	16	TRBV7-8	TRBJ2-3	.	CASSPSRVLRTDTQYF	TGTGCCAGCAGCCCCAGTCGGGTTCTTCGCACAGATACGCAGTATTTT
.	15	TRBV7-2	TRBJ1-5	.	CASSLSGVRNQPQHF	TGTGCCAGCAGCTTGTCGGGGGTTCGCAATCAGCCCCAGCATTTT
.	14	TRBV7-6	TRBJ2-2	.	CASSLQGRGGELFF	TGTGCCAGCAGCTTGCAGGGGCGAGGCGGGGAGCTGTTTTTT
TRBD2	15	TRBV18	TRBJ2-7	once	CASSPESGGDYEQYF	TGTGCCAGCTCACCGGAGTCGGGGGGGGACTACGAGCAGTACTTC
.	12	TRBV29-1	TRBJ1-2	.	CSVDVGNYGYTF	TGCAGCGTTGATGTTGGGAACTATGGCTACACCTTC
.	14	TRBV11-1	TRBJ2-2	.	CASSLVSGTGELFF	TGTGCCAGCAGCTTAGTTTCGGGCACCGGGGAGCTGTTTTTT
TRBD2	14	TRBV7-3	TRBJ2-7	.	CASSLSGGTFEQYF	TGTGCCAGCAGCTTATCCGGGGGGACGTTCGAGCAGTACTTC
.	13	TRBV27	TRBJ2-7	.	CASSTRGAGEQYF	TGTGCCAGCAGTACGCGCGGGGCGGGCGAGCAGTACTTC
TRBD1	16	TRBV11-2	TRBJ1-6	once	CASSDPGTGGNSPLHF	TGTGCCAGCAGCGATCCCGGGACAGGGGGCAATTCACCCCTCCACTTT
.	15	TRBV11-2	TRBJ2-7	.	CASSPGFFISYEQYF	TGTGCCAGCAGCCCAGGGTTTTTCATCAGTTACGAGCAGTACTTC
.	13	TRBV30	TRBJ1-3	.	CAWSRSVGNTIYF	TGTGCCTGGAGTCGGTCTGTTGGAAACACCATATATTTT
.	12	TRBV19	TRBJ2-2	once	CASSSFGGELFF	TGTGCCAGTAGCTCGTTCGGCGGGGAGCTGTTTTTT
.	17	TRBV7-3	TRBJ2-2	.	CASSSWTLAANTGELFF	TGTGCCAGCAGCTCCTGGACTTTAGCCGCGAACACCGGGGAGCTGTTTTTT
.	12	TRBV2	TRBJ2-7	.	CASQWVSYEQYF	TGTGCCAGCCAATGGGTATCCTACGAGCAGTACTTC
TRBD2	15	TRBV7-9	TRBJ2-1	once	CASSSSGRDYNEQFF	TGTGCCAGCAGCTCTAGCGGGAGGGACTACAATGAGCAGTTCTTC
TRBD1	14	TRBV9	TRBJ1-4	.	CASSVGTGGEKLFF	TGTGCCAGCAGCGTGGGGACAGGGGGAGAAAAACTGTTTTTT
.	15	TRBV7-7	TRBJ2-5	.	CASSLGGDSQETQYF	TGTGCCAGCAGCTTAGGGGGGGACAGCCAAGAGACCCAGTACTTC
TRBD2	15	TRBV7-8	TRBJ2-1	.	CASSPWGLARIRPFF	TGTGCCAGCAGCCCATGGGGACTAGCCCGAATTCGGCCGTTCTTC
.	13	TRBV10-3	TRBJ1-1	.	CAISDRTNTEAFF	TGTGCCATCAGTGACAGGACGAACACTGAAGCTTTCTTT